This note documents a single T cell receptor beta chain sequence. Sequencing was performed with immunoSEQ multiplex PCR; in TCRdb, only in-frame clones are kept and a portion is missing. The sample carries 200,000 to 250,000 clones, roughly 89% recorded once. This entry belongs to a study of blood T cell repertoires in COVID-19. Across the study: Samples representing acute and convalescent COVID-19 were sourced from the United States, Italy and Spain.

The length of the CDR3 is 15 residues. V lost 5 bases and J 5 bases, leaving 17 bases between the germline ends. Germline V gives CDR1 SGHTA, CDR2 FQGNSA. The study recruited people aged about 18 to 89 years across roughly 23 US areas. The clonotype comes from a woman aged 40 to 49 who had recovered from COVID-19. The sequenced sample consisted of PBMCs or T cells enriched from blood (not recorded which). The gene calls are TRBV7-2 and TRBJ2-3, with D tentatively TRBD1 (7 bases). The CDR3 is CASSPGRQGGDTQYF. The CDR3 DNA sequence: TGTGCCAGCAGCCCGGGTAGGCAGGGGGGAGATACGCAGTATTTT.